Sequencing of this TCR beta chain was carried out in a study of shared clonotypes between healthy human individuals. Overall study context: For every donor, three CD4 naive, three CD4 memory, two CD8 naive and one CD8 memory plates were used.

The sorted-subset replicate PCRs were given 150 to 250 ng DNA, which is tens of thousands of T cell genomes. Method: immunoSEQ multiplex PCR; TCRdb's copy keeps in-frame clones and lacks some. The data show 2 million to 2.5 million clones, less than 95% seen once. The length of the CDR3 is 13 residues. Germline V CDR1 and CDR2: LNHDA, SQIVND (reference sequence). Trimming left V 5 bases short and J 8 bases short, with 12 bases between. This TCR derives from a man younger than 35 in good health. Some clones in this sample may be carry-over from other donors' samples. Sequencing was carried out using naive CD4+ T cells from PBMCs. Subset here: CD45RA+ positively selected. The V and J genes are TRBV19 and TRBJ1-4, with D possibly being TRBD1 (5 bases). The chain's CDR3 is CASSEGFNEKLFF. The CDR3 DNA sequence: TGTGCCAGTAGTGAGGGGTTTAACGAAAAACTGTTTTTT.